The clone carrying this TCR beta chain was seen only a few times. In germline, CDR1 is SEHNR, CDR2 FQNEAQ (reference sequence). The junction had 11 bases not matched to a gene; V was cut back by 5 bases and J by 11 bases. CDR3 length equals 15 residues. TCRdb called the RT-PCR reads again in MiXCR, with one record for every CDR3 protein. The sample records 650,000 to 800,000 distinct CDR3 sequences, more than 13% being singletons. The V and J genes are TRBV7-9 and TRBJ2-3; 12 bases are shared with TRBD2. The clonotype originates from a female donor in good health, serving as a healthy control. Input material: memory CD4+ T cells from blood. The CDR3 loop reads CASSPPSGGAGRQYF. The DNA for the CDR3 is TGTGCCAGCAGCCCACCTAGCGGGGGGGCTGGAAGGCAGTATTTT.